This is a list of T cell receptor beta chains from one sample in a study of blood T cells in healthy people across ages. TCRdb reprocessed the 5' RACE reads via MiXCR and lists one record per CDR3 protein. The sample consists of 800,000 or so distinct CDR3 sequences, approximately 25% of them appearing once. In addition, the sample was reused for a study of T cells of mothers and their children.

The sample comprised blood. These receptors all come from a boy younger than 18 in good health. The CDR3 runs from the conserved cysteine through the conserved F or W. Fields, in order: V gene, clone size, J gene, D gene, CDR3 protein, CDR3 DNA. D genes are given only for firm matches. Size tells how often a clone was seen (once, few, many) or the class of an expanded clone, and some rows leave it out.

v_gene: TRBV7-2
abundance: -
j_gene: TRBJ2-1
d_gene: -
CDR3aa: CASSVQTGRDEQFF
CDR3nt: TGTGCCAGCAGCGTACAAACAGGGCGGGATGAGCAGTTCTTC

v_gene: TRBV2
abundance: many
j_gene: TRBJ2-6
d_gene: -
CDR3aa: CASSGLLGFGGANVLTF
CDR3nt: TGTGCCAGCAGTGGGCTGTTGGGGTTCGGAGGGGCCAACGTCCTGACTTTC

v_gene: TRBV29-1
abundance: -
j_gene: TRBJ2-3
d_gene: -
CDR3aa: CSVEEPGRDTQYF
CDR3nt: TGCAGCGTTGAAGAACCGGGACGAGATACGCAGTATTTT

v_gene: TRBV7-3
abundance: -
j_gene: TRBJ2-1
d_gene: -
CDR3aa: CASSPTANNEQFF
CDR3nt: TGTGCCAGCAGCCCTACCGCAAACAATGAGCAGTTCTTC

v_gene: TRBV3-1
abundance: -
j_gene: TRBJ2-7
d_gene: -
CDR3aa: CASSQEIRKYEQYF
CDR3nt: TGTGCCAGTAGCCAAGAAATCAGGAAGTACGAGCAGTACTTC

v_gene: TRBV7-8
abundance: -
j_gene: TRBJ2-2
d_gene: -
CDR3aa: CASSLVGGGYTGELFF
CDR3nt: TGTGCCAGCAGCTTAGTAGGAGGGGGATACACCGGGGAGCTGTTTTTT

v_gene: TRBV28
abundance: -
j_gene: TRBJ2-5
d_gene: TRBD2
CDR3aa: CASSFHAGGDQETQYF
CDR3nt: TGTGCCAGCAGTTTTCACGCGGGAGGGGACCAAGAGACCCAGTACTTC

v_gene: TRBV9
abundance: -
j_gene: TRBJ2-3
d_gene: TRBD2
CDR3aa: CASSVGRGGGTDTQYF
CDR3nt: TGTGCCAGCAGCGTAGGGCGAGGCGGGGGGACAGATACGCAGTATTTT

v_gene: TRBV6-6
abundance: few
j_gene: TRBJ1-5
d_gene: -
CDR3aa: CASSYGEYQPQHF
CDR3nt: TGTGCCAGCAGTTACGGGGAGTACCAGCCCCAGCATTTT

v_gene: TRBV10-3
abundance: few
j_gene: TRBJ2-5
d_gene: TRBD2
CDR3aa: CAISDRGGGAAQYF
CDR3nt: TGTGCCATCAGTGATAGAGGCGGGGGGGCGGCCCAGTACTTC

v_gene: TRBV7-8
abundance: few
j_gene: TRBJ2-5
d_gene: -
CDR3aa: CASSLGRWKQETQYF
CDR3nt: TGTGCCAGCAGCTTAGGACGCTGGAAGCAAGAGACCCAGTACTTC

v_gene: TRBV20-1
abundance: few
j_gene: TRBJ2-7
d_gene: TRBD1
CDR3aa: CSAMDREETYEQYF
CDR3nt: TGCAGTGCTATGGACAGGGAAGAGACCTACGAGCAGTACTTC

v_gene: TRBV10-3
abundance: few
j_gene: TRBJ2-5
d_gene: -
CDR3aa: CAISRGTRSQETQYF
CDR3nt: TGTGCCATCAGTCGGGGGACCCGATCCCAAGAGACCCAGTACTTC

v_gene: TRBV27
abundance: few
j_gene: TRBJ2-5
d_gene: -
CDR3aa: CASSPTYGKETQYF
CDR3nt: TGTGCCAGCAGTCCTACTTACGGGAAAGAGACCCAGTACTTC

v_gene: TRBV12-3/TRBV12-4
abundance: -
j_gene: TRBJ1-2
d_gene: TRBD1
CDR3aa: CASSRGGLYGYTF
CDR3nt: TGTGCCAGCAGTAGAGGGGGCCTCTATGGCTACACCTTC

v_gene: TRBV27
abundance: -
j_gene: TRBJ2-7
d_gene: TRBD1
CDR3aa: CASGQGPNEQYF
CDR3nt: TGTGCCAGCGGACAGGGCCCTAACGAGCAGTACTTC